Following are 7 T cell receptor beta chains from one sample sequenced in a study of chemoradiotherapy in HPV16-positive cancers. The method was immunoSEQ multiplex PCR; TCRdb's version includes in-frame clones alone and lacks a portion of them. Here the sample spans roughly 9,300 clones, approximately 70% being singletons. Sample collection was performed from a patient who underwent chemoradiotherapy. The origin of the receptors is a human donor with HPV-associated anogenital cancer.

This clone was detected a few times. The rearrangement uses TRBV13 and TRBJ1-4, with TRBD1 as a possible D gene (6 bases). CDR3 length: 14 amino acids. The germline V gene encodes CDR1 PRHDT and CDR2 FYEKMQ (reference sequence). V lost 4 bases and J lost 8, with 14 bases in between. This CDR3 reads CASSSTGIGEKLFF. The CDR3 DNA reads as TGTGCCAGCAGCTCTACAGGGATTGGCGAAAAACTGTTTTTT.

The V gene is TRBV30, the J gene TRBJ2-2; D call uncertain. The CDR3 consists of 14 residues. The V and J ends lost 0 bases and 1 base respectively, with 6 bases between them. Germline V gives CDR1 GTSNPN, CDR2 SVGIG (reference sequence). The CDR3 DNA sequence: TGTGCCTGGAGTGTAGCCAGGAACACCGGGGAGCTGTTTTTT. Translation gives CAWSVARNTGELFF.

V gene TRBV2 combines with J gene TRBJ1-2, with TRBD1 matching 8 bases. The CDR3 extends over 16 amino acids. CDR1 is SNHLY, CDR2 FYNNEI, per germline. V lost 4 bases to trimming and J lost 3 bases; unmatched junction nucleotides: 10. CDR3 in amino acids: CASSGGADRGDYGYTF. For the CDR3, the DNA is TGTGCCAGCAGTGGGGGCGCAGACAGGGGTGACTATGGCTACACCTTC.

This clone was recorded once. The chain combines TRBV2 with TRBJ2-7; D remains ambiguous. Trimming shortened V by 6 bases and J by 0 bases, and 12 bases separated the two germline ends. The CDR3 runs 14 residues. Germline V lookup: CDR1 SNHLY, CDR2 FYNNEI. The CDR3 DNA reads as TGTGCCAGCAGCTTGACCGCGAGCTCCTACGAGCAGTACTTC. Translating it yields CASSLTASSYEQYF.

This chain links TRBV6-5 with TRBJ1-1; D is unclear. Trimming stripped 6 bases from V and 5 bases from J, with 16 bases between. CDR3 length: 14 residues. CDR1 and CDR2 from the germline V gene are MNHEY and SVGAGI. CDR3 DNA sequence: TGTGCCAGCAGGTGGGGAAGGGTTGGAACTGAAGCTTTCTTT. It yields the protein CASRWGRVGTEAFF.

This clone showed up just once. The chain couples TRBV6-5 to TRBJ1-3, with D unresolved. Trimming took 6 bases from V and 0 from J, leaving 12 bases between them. In germline, CDR1 is MNHEY, CDR2 SVGAGI. This CDR3 has 15 amino acids. The CDR3 spells CASSFSWTSGNTIYF. The CDR3, as DNA: TGTGCCAGCAGCTTCTCATGGACCTCTGGAAACACCATATATTTT.

The chain combines TRBV11-2 with TRBJ2-1; maybe TRBD2 (5 bases). CDR3 size: 15 residues. Between the trimmed V and J ends, which lost 5 bases and 9 bases, there was a span of 20 bases. Per the germline V gene, CDR1 is SGHAT and CDR2 is FQNNGV. The CDR3 reads CASSPLGLASGEQFF. CDR3 in DNA: TGTGCCAGCAGCCCCTTAGGGCTAGCATCCGGTGAGCAGTTCTTC.